The T cell receptor beta chain under discussion was sequenced for a study of cytomegalovirus exposure and HLA in healthy donors. In the study overall: The study's early data release held tens of millions of unique TCRs from HLA-typed donors.

PCR was performed using 60 Vbeta and 13 Jbeta primers. Profiled with immunoSEQ multiplex PCR; TCRdb holds only in-frame clones, not every one. There are about 170,000 clones in the sample; under 85% occur only once, and under 7% lies in the top ten. Comment on this clone: What it binds is unknown.

Germline V gives CDR1 SGDLS, CDR2 YYNGEE. Deletions cut 0 bases from V and 10 bases from J, with 19 bases between. This CDR3 spans 15 amino acids. Study outcomes and limitations: Earlier findings revealed that most TCR beta V segments proved productive either about 87% or about 30% of the time. TCR beta V- and J-gene trimming was later associated with a missense DCLRE1C variant.

Donors likely had unrecorded immune exposures despite being nominally healthy when sampled. The material sequenced was PBMCs. V usage is TRBV9 and J usage is TRBJ2-5; tentatively, D is TRBD2 (6 bases). The receptor was derived from a woman aged 18-29 years in good health and CMV-seropositive. For the CDR3, the DNA is TGTGCCAGCAGCGTAGGACCGACGGGCTGGGGGGACCAGTACTTC. Its translation: CASSVGPTGWGDQYF.